This is a list of T cell receptor beta chains from one sample in a study of CD8 T cells in ankylosing spondylitis. In TCRdb, the 5' RACE reads were re-called with MiXCR into one record per CDR3 protein. This table has about 390,000 distinct CDR3 sequences, about 20% appearing once. The sample consisted of blood, either unsorted or a sorted T cell fraction (not recorded which). The source of these receptors is a male donor with ankylosing spondylitis. Both conserved end residues are part of each CDR3. The D gene is left open where the match is weak. Expanded clones get a size class; other rows say once, few or many, or leave the size out.

D: TRBD1; V: TRBV4-1; J: TRBJ1-5; size: NA; DNA: TGCGCCAGCAGCACCCGGACAGGGGAGTATCAGCCCCAGCATTTT; CDR3: CASSTRTGEYQPQHF
D: NA; V: TRBV20-1; J: TRBJ1-6; size: NA; DNA: TGCAGTGCTAGCGGCAGGTCTAATTCACCCCTCCACTTT; CDR3: CSASGRSNSPLHF
D: TRBD2; V: TRBV28; J: TRBJ2-2; size: NA; DNA: TGTGCCGCGTCCTTTGGCGGGAGAGATGTCGGGGAGCTGTTTTTT; CDR3: CAASFGGRDVGELFF
D: NA; V: TRBV2; J: TRBJ2-5; size: NA; DNA: TGTGCCAGCAGTGGAGTACAAGAGACCCAGTACTTC; CDR3: CASSGVQETQYF
D: TRBD2; V: TRBV28; J: TRBJ2-4; size: NA; DNA: TGTGCCAGCAGTCAAATGACTAGCGGGATTCCCTTAGCCAAAAACATTCAGTACTTC; CDR3: CASSQMTSGIPLAKNIQYF
D: NA; V: TRBV12-3/TRBV12-4; J: TRBJ2-1; size: NA; DNA: TGTGCCAGCAGAACTAGGCCCAATGAGCAGTTCTTC; CDR3: CASRTRPNEQFF
D: NA; V: TRBV29-1; J: TRBJ2-5; size: few; DNA: TGCAGCGTTGAGGAAGAAGAGACCCAGTACTTC; CDR3: CSVEEEETQYF
D: TRBD1; V: TRBV7-2; J: TRBJ2-1; size: NA; DNA: TGTGCCAGCAACTCGCCGGGACAGTACTACAATGAGCAGTTCTTC; CDR3: CASNSPGQYYNEQFF
D: TRBD2; V: TRBV7-2; J: TRBJ2-7; size: few; DNA: TGTGCCAGCAGCTTAGAATCTAGCGGTTACTCCTACGAGCAGTACTTC; CDR3: CASSLESSGYSYEQYF
D: NA; V: TRBV6-5; J: TRBJ2-1; size: once; DNA: TGTGCCAGCAGTTACGATTACCAGGACAGTGAGCAGTTCTTC; CDR3: CASSYDYQDSEQFF
D: NA; V: TRBV5-1; J: TRBJ1-2; size: few; DNA: TGCGCCAGCAGCTTAAGACAGCCAGCCTATGGCTACACCTTC; CDR3: CASSLRQPAYGYTF
D: NA; V: TRBV20-1; J: TRBJ1-4; size: NA; DNA: TGCAGTGTCCAGGCAACTAATGAAAAACTGTTTTTT; CDR3: CSVQATNEKLFF
D: TRBD2; V: TRBV5-1; J: TRBJ2-1; size: NA; DNA: TGCGCCAGCAGCCCAAAAACACTAGCGGGTTGGATGGGGCAGTTCTTC; CDR3: CASSPKTLAGWMGQFF
D: NA; V: TRBV2; J: TRBJ2-3; size: few; DNA: TGTGCCAGCACAGTTCTCACAGATACGCAGTATTTT; CDR3: CASTVLTDTQYF
D: TRBD1; V: TRBV24-1; J: TRBJ2-3; size: few; DNA: TGTGCCACCAGGGGACAGGGGACAGATACGCAGTATTTT; CDR3: CATRGQGTDTQYF
D: NA; V: TRBV12-3/TRBV12-4; J: TRBJ1-2; size: once; DNA: TGTGCCAGCAGTCAGACCTCCAACTATGGCTACACCTTC; CDR3: CASSQTSNYGYTF
D: NA; V: TRBV6-5; J: TRBJ2-5; size: few; DNA: TGTGCCAGCAGTTACTCGTTCCCCGGGAGTGAGACCCAGTACTTC; CDR3: CASSYSFPGSETQYF
D: NA; V: TRBV5-6; J: TRBJ2-7; size: NA; DNA: TGTGCCAGCAGCTTGACGCCGGGACCCTACGAGCAGTACTTC; CDR3: CASSLTPGPYEQYF
D: NA; V: TRBV20-1; J: TRBJ1-5; size: NA; DNA: TGCAGTGCTAGATTGGGAACCAATCAGCCCCAGCATTTT; CDR3: CSARLGTNQPQHF
D: NA; V: TRBV28; J: TRBJ1-6; size: NA; DNA: TGTGCCAGCACTACGTTGAAAGGAGACTATTCACCCCTCCACTTT; CDR3: CASTTLKGDYSPLHF
D: NA; V: TRBV28; J: TRBJ2-7; size: few; DNA: TGTGCCAGCAGTTCCCTAGTGGGTAGGCAGTACTTC; CDR3: CASSSLVGRQYF
D: NA; V: TRBV7-9; J: TRBJ2-7; size: NA; DNA: TGTGCCAGCAGCTTAGGGGGACGTGAGTACTTC; CDR3: CASSLGGREYF
D: TRBD2; V: TRBV7-9; J: TRBJ2-3; size: few; DNA: TGTGCCAGCAGCCCCAGTCGGCTAGCGGGATATGCAGATACGCAGTATTTT; CDR3: CASSPSRLAGYADTQYF
D: NA; V: TRBV11-3; J: TRBJ2-1; size: NA; DNA: TGTGCCAGCAGCTACCAAGCGAATCGAGGGTACAATGAGCAGTTCTTC; CDR3: CASSYQANRGYNEQFF